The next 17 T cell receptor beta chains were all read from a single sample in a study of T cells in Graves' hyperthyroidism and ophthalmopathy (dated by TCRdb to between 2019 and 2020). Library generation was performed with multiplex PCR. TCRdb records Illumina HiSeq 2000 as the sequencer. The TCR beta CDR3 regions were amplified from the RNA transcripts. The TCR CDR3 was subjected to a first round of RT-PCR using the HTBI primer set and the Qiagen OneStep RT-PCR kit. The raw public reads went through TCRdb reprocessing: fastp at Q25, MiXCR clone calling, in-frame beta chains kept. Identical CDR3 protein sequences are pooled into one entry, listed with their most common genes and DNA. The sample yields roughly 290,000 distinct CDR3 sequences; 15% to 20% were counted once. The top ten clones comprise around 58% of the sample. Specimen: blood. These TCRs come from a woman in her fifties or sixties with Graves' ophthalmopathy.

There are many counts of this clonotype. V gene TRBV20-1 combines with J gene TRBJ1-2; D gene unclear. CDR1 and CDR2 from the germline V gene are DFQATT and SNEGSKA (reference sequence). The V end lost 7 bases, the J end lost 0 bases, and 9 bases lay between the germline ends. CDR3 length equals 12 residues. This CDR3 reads CSVGQANYGYTF. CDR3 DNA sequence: TGCAGTGTCGGCCAGGCTAACTATGGCTACACCTTC.

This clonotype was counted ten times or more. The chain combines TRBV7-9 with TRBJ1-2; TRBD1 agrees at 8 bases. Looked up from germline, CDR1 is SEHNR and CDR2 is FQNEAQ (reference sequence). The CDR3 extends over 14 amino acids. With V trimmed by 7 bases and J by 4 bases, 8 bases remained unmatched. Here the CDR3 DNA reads TGTGCCAGCACATTTTTTCAGGGGGCCTATGGCTACACCTTC. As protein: CASTFFQGAYGYTF.

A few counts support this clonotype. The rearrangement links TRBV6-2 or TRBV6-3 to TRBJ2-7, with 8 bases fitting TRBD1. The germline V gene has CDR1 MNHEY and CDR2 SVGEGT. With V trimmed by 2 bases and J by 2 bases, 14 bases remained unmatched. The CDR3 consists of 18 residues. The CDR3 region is CASSYTQGAASSPYEQYF. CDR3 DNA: TGTGCCAGCAGTTACACTCAGGGGGCCGCGTCGTCTCCCTACGAGCAGTACTTC.

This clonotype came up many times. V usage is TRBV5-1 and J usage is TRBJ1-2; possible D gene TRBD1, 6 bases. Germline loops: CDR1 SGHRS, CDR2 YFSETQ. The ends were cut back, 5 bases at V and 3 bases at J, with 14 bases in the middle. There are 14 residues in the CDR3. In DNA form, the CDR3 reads TGCGCCAGCAGTGAATCCAGGGGTGACTATGGCTACACCTTC. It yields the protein CASSESRGDYGYTF.

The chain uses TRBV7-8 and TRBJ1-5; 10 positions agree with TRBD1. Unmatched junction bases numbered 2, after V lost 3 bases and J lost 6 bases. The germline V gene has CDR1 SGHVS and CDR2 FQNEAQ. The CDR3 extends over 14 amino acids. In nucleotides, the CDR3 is TGTGCCAGCAGCTTGGGACAGGGGTTTCAGCCCCAGCATTTT. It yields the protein CASSLGQGFQPQHF. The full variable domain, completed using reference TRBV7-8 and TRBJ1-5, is GAGVSQSPRYKVAKRGQDVALRCDPISGHVSLFWYQQALGQGPEFLTYFQNEAQLDKSGLPSDRFFAERPEGSVSTLKIQRTQQEDSAVYLCASSLGQGFQPQHFGDGTRLSIL.

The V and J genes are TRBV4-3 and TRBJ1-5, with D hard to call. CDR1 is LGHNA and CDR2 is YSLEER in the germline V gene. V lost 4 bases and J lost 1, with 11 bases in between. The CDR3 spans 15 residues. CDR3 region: CASSRLLGSNQPQHF. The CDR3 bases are TGCGCCAGCAGCCGTTTGCTGGGAAGCAATCAGCCCCAGCATTTT.

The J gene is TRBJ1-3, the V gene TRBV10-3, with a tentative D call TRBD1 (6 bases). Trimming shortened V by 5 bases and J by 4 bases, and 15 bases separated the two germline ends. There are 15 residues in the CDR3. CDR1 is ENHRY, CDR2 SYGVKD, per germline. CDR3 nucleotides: TGTGCCATCAGTACAACAGGGTCATCCGGAAACACCATATATTTT. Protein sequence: CAISTTGSSGNTIYF.

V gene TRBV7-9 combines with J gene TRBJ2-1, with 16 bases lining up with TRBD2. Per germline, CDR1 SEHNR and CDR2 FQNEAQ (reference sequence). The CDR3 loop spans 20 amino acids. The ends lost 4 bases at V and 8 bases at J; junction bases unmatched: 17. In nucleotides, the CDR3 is TGTGCCAGCAGCTCAAGATGGGGGACTAGCGGGAGGGCCGACCTTTATGAGCAGTTCTTC. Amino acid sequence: CASSSRWGTSGRADLYEQFF.

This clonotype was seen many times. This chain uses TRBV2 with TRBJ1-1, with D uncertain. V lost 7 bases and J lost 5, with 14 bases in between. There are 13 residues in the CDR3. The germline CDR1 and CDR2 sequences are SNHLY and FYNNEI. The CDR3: CASNDASDTEAFF. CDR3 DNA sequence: TGTGCCAGCAACGATGCCTCGGATACTGAAGCTTTCTTT. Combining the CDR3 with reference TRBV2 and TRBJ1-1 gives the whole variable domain EPEVTQTPSHQVTQMGQEVILRCVPISNHLYFYWYRQILGQKVEFLVSFYNNEISEKSEIFDDQFSVERPDGSNFTLKIRSTKLEDSAMYFCASNDASDTEAFFGQGTRLTVV.

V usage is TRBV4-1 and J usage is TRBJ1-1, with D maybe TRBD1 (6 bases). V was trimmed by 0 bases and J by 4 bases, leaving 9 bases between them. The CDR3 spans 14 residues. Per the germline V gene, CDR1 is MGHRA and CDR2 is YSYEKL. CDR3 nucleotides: TGCGCCAGCAGCCAAGATGGAGGGGGCACTGAAGCTTTCTTT. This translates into CASSQDGGGTEAFF.

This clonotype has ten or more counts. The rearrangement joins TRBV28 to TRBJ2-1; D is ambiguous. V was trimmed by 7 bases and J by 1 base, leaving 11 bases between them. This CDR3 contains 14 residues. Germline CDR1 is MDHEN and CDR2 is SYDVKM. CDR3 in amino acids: CASILHGSYNEQFF. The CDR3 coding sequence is TGTGCCAGCATACTGCACGGATCCTACAATGAGCAGTTCTTC. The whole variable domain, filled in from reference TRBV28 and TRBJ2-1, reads DVKVTQSSRYLVKRTGEKVFLECVQDMDHENMFWYRQDPGLGLRLIYFSYDVKMKEKGDIPEGYSVSREKKERFSLILESASTNQTSMYLCASILHGSYNEQFFGPGTRLTVL.

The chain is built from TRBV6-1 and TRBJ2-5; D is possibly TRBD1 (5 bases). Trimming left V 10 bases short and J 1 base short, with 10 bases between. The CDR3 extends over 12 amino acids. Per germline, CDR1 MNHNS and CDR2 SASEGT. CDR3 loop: CAINRPQETQYF. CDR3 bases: TGTGCCATCAACAGGCCCCAAGAGACCCAGTACTTC.

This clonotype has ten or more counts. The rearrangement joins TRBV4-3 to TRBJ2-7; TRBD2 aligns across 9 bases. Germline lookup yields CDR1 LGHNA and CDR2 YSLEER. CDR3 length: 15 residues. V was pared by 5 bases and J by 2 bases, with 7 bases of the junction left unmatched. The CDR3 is CASSSRTSAAYEQYF. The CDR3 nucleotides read TGCGCCAGCAGCTCTCGGACTAGCGCAGCCTACGAGCAGTACTTC.

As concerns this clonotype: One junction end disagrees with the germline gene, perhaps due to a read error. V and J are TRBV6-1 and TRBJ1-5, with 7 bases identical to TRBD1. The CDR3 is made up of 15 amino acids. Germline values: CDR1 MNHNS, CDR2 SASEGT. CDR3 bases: TGTGCCAACAGTCCCCGGGACAGACACAATCAGCCCCAGCATTTT. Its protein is CANSPRDRHNQPQHF.

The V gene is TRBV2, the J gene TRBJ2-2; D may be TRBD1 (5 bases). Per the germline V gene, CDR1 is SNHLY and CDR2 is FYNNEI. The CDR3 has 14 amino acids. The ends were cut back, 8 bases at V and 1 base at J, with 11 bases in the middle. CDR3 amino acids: CASQAGLNTGELFF. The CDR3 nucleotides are TGTGCCAGCCAAGCAGGGTTGAACACCGGGGAGCTGTTTTTT.

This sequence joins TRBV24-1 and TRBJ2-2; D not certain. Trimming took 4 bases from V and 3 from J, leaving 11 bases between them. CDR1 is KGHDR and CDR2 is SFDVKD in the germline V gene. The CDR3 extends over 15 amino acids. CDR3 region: CATSEPTGDTGELFF. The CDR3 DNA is TGTGCCACCAGTGAACCCACCGGCGACACCGGGGAGCTGTTTTTT.

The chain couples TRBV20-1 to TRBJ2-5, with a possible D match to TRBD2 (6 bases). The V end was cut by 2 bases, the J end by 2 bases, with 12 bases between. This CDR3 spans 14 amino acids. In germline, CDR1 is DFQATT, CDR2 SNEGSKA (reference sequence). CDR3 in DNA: TGCAGTGCTAGACCGGGACTCCTACAAGAGACCCAGTACTTC. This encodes CSARPGLLQETQYF.